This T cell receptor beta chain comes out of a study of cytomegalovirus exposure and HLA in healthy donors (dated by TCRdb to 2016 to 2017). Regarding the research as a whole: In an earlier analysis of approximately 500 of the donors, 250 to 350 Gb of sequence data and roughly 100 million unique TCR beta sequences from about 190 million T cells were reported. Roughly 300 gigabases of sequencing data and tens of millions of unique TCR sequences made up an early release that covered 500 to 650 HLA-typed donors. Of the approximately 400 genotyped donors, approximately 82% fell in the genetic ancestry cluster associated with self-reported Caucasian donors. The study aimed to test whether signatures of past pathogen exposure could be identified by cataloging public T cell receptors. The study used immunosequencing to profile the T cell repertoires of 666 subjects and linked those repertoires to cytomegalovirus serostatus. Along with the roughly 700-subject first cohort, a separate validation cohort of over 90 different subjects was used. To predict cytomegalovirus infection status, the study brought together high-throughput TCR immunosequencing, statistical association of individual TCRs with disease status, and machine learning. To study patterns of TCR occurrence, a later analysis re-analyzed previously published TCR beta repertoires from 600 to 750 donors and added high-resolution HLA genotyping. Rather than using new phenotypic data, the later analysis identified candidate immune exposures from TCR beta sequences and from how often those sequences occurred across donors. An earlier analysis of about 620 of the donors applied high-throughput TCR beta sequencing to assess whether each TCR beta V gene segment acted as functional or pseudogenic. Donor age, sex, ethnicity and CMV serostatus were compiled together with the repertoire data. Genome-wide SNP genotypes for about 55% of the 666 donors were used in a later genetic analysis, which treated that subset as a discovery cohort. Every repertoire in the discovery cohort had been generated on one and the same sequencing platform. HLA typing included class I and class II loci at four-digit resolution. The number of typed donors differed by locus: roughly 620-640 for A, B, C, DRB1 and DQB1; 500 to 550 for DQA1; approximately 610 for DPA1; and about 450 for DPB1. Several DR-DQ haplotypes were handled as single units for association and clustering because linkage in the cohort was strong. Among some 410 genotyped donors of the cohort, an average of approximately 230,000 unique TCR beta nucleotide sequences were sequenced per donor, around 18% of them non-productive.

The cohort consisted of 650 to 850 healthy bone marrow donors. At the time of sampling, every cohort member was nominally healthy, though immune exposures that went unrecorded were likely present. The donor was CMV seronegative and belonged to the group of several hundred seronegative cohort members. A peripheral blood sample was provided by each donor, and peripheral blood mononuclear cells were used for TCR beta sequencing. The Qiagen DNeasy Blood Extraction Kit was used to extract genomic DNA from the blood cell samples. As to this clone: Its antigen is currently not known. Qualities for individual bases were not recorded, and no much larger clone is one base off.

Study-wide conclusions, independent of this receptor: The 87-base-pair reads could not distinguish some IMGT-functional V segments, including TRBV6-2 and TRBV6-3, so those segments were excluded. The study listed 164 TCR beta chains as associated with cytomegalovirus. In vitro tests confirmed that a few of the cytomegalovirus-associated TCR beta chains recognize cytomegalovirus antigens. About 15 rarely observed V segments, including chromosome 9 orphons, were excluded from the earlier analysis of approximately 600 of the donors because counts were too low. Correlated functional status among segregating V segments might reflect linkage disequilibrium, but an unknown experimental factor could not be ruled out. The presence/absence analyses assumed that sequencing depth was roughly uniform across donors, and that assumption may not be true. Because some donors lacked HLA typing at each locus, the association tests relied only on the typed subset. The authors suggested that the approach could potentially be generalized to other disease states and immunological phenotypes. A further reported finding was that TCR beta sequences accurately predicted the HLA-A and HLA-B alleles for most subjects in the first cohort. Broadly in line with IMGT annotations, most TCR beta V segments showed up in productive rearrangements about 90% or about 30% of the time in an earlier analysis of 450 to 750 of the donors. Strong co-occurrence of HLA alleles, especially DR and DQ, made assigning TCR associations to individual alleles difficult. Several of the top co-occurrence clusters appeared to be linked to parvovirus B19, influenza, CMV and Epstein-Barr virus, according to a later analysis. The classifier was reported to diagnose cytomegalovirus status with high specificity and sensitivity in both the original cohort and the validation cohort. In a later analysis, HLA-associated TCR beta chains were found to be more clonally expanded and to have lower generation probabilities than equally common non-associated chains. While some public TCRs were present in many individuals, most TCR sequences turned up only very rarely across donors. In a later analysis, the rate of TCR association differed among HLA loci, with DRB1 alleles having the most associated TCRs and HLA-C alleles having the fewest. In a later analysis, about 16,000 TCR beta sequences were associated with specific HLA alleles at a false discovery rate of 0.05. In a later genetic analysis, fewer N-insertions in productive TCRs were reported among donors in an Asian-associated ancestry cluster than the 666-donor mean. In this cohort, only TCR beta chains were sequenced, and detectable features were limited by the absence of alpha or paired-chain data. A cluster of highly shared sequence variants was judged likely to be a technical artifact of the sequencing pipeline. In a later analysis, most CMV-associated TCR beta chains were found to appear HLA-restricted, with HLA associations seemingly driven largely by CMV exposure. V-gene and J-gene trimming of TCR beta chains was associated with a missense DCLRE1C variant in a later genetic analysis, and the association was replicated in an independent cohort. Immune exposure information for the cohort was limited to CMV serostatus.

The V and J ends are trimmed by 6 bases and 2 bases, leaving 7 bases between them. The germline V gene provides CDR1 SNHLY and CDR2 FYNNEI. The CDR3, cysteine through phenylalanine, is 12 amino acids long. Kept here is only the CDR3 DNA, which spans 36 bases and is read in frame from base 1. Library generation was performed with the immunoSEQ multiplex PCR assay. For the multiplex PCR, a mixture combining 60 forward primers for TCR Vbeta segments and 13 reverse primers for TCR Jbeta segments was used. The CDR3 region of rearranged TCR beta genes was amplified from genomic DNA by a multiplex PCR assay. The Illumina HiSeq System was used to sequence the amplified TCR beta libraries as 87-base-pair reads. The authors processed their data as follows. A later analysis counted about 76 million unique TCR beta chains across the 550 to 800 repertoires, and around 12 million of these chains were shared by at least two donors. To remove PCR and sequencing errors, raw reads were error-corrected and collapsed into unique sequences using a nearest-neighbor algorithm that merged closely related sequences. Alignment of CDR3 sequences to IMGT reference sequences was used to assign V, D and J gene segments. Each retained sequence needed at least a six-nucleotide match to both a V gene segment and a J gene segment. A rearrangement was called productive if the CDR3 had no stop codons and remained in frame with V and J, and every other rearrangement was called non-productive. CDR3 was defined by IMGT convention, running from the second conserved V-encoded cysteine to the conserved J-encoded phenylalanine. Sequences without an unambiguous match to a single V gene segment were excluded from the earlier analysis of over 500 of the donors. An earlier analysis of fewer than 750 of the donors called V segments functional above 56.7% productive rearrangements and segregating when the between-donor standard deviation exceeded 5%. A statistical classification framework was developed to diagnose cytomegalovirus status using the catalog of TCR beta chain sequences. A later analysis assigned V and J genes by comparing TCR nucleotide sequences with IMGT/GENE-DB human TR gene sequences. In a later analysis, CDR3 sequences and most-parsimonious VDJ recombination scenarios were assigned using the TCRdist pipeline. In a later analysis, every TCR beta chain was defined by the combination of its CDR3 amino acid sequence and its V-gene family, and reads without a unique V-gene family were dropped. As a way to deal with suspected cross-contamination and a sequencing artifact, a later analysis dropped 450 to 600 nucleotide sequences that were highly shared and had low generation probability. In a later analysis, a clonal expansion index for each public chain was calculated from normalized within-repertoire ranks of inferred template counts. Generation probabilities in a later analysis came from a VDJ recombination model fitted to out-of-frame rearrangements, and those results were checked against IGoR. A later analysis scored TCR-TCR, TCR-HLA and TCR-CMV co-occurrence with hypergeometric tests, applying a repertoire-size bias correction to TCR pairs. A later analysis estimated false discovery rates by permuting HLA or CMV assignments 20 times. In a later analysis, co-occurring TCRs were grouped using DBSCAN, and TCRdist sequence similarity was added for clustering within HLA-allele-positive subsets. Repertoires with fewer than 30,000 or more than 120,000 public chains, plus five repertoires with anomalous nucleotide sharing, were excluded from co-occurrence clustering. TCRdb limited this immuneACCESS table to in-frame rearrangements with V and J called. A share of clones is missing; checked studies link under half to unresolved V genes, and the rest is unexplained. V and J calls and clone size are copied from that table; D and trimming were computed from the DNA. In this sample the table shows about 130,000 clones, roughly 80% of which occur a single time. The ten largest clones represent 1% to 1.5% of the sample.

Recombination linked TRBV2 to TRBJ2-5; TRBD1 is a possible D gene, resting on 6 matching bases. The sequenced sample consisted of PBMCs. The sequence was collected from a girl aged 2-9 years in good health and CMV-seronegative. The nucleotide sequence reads TGTGCCAGCAGGGACAGACAAGAGACCCAGTACTTC. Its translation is CASRDRQETQYF.